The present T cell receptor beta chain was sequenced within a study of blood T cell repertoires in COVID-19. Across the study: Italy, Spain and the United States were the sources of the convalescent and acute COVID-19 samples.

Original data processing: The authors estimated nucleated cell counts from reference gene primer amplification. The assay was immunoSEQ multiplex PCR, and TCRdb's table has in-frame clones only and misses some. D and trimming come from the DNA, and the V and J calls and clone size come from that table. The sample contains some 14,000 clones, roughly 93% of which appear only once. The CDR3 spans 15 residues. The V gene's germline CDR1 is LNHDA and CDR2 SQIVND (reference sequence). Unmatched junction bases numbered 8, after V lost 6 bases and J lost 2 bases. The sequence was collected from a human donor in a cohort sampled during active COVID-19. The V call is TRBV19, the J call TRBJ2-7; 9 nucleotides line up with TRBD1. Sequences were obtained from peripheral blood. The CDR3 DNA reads TGTGCCAGTAGCAGACAGACAGGGGGTCCCTACGAGCAGTACTTC. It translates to CASSRQTGGPYEQYF.